This T cell receptor beta chain comes out of a study of monozygotic twins with inflammatory bowel disease. Broader study findings: Patients got different immunosuppressive treatments, which may have made their repertoires more variable. Relative clonotype sharing with others was diminished in IBD patients versus healthy twins, particularly with disease activity.

Every sample had its cDNA made across eight separate reactions. TCRdb processed the 5' RACE reads again and assigns one entry to each CDR3 protein, with no DNA. This sample's table reports about 200,000 distinct CDR3 sequences. About this clonotype itself: Its specificity is unknown.

The sequencing sample was made of blood. This TCR derives from a human donor with ulcerative colitis or Crohn's disease, or a healthy co-twin of an affected twin (not recorded which).

CDR3 loop: CSVGRSPYEQYF. The chain carries TRBV29-1 and TRBJ2-7. Germline lookup yields CDR1 SQVTM and CDR2 ANQGSEA. The CDR3 covers 12 residues.